These 5 T cell receptor beta chains were all obtained from the same sample, sequenced in a study of T-cell memory formation after mild COVID-19 (dated by TCRdb to the early 2020s). Libraries came from 5' RACE. The run used an Illumina NovaSeq 6000. The public sequencing data were trimmed at Q25 with fastp and processed into clonotypes with MiXCR by TCRdb, which kept only in-frame beta chains. Entries that share a CDR3 protein sequence are merged under the most common genes and DNA. For this sample there are some 130,000 distinct CDR3 sequences; roughly 15% appear just once. Roughly 14% of the sample goes to the ten largest clones. Material: PBMCs or a T cell subset sorted from them (not recorded which). These receptors all come from an adult woman who had mild COVID-19 (a few samples of this study predate the infection). The sample titles of this study are shuffled in the database, so cell type and time point are left out; the donor was told from shared clones.

The CDR3: CASRGTSGRNEQFF. In DNA, the CDR3 is TGTGCCAGCAGAGGGACTAGCGGGAGGAATGAGCAGTTCTTC. The rearrangement links TRBV9 to TRBJ2-1; TRBD2 agrees at 15 bases. The CDR3 is 14 residues long. The V gene end was trimmed by 5 bases and the J gene end by 7 bases; junction bases not matched to a gene: 1. Looked up from germline, CDR1 is SGDLS and CDR2 is YYNGEE.

This clonotype appeared a few times. The V gene is TRBV12-3 or TRBV12-4, the J gene TRBJ2-1; D not resolved. Trimming removed 4 bases at V and 8 bases at J, with 6 bases between. The CDR3 is made up of 11 amino acids. This CDR3 reads CASSSLDEQFF. DNA of the CDR3: TGTGCCAGCAGTTCCCTGGATGAGCAGTTCTTC.

Only a few counts were recorded for this clonotype. This chain uses TRBV11-2 with TRBJ2-2, with a possible D match to TRBD1 (5 bases). V lost 5 bases, J lost 3 bases, and 16 bases lay in between. CDR1 and CDR2 (germline): SGHAT, FQNNGV. The CDR3 consists of 16 residues. The CDR3 nucleotides read TGTGCCAGCAGCGTCGACAGCTTTCGGGACACCGGGGAGCTGTTTTTT. It specifies CASSVDSFRDTGELFF.

As for this clonotype: At one end the junction does not follow the germline gene, possibly because of a read error. V usage is TRBV7-2 and J usage is TRBJ1-2, with 11 bases matching TRBD1. Germline assignment: CDR1 SGHTA and CDR2 FQGNSA. There are 12 residues in the CDR3. The DNA of the CDR3 is TGTGCCAGCAGCCCACGGACAGGGGGCTTCACCTTC. Encoded protein: CASSPRTGGFTF.

The chain couples TRBV12-3 or TRBV12-4 to TRBJ1-1; the D is unclear. V was pared by 0 bases and J by 5 bases, with 1 base between. The CDR3 is 11 amino acids. CDR3 in DNA: TGTGCCAGCAGTTTAGCAACTGAAGCTTTCTTT. It translates to CASSLATEAFF.